Listed below are T cell receptor beta chains from one sample, sequenced in a study of identifying expanded T cells in peripheral blood. Produced via immunoSEQ multiplex PCR; TCRdb's table is partial and in-frame only. This sample yields about 90,000 clones, of which around 85% are seen a single time; around 6% belongs to the top ten. Sequencing was done on a sample of blood. The receptors originated from a person aged 18 to 75 in good health. Both conserved end residues are part of each CDR3. A D gene is named only where the DNA matches it firmly. Expanded clones get a size class; other rows say once, few or many, or leave the size out.

DNA,CDR3,J,size,V,D
TGTGCCAGCAGCTTAAACAGGGGTGGAAACACCATATATTTT,CASSLNRGGNTIYF,TRBJ1-3,NA,TRBV5-5,TRBD1
TGTGCCTGGAGAGGGACAAGCAATTCACCCCTCCACTTT,CAWRGTSNSPLHF,TRBJ1-6,few,TRBV30,NA
TGTGCCAGCACGTGGGGCACTGAAGCTTTCTTT,CASTWGTEAFF,TRBJ1-1,NA,TRBV27,NA
TGTGCCAGTAGGGTGGGGGGCTTTCAGCCCCAGCATTTT,CASRVGGFQPQHF,TRBJ1-5,once,TRBV19,NA
TGTGCCAGCAGCTTACAGGGGGAAACTTTCTTT,CASSLQGETFF,TRBJ1-1,NA,TRBV5-6,TRBD1
TGCGCCAGCAGCTGGGAAGGACAGGGCAATGGCTACACCTTC,CASSWEGQGNGYTF,TRBJ1-2,once,TRBV5-1,TRBD1
TGTGCCAGCAGCATGAGTTGGACAGATACGCAGTATTTT,CASSMSWTDTQYF,TRBJ2-3,NA,TRBV7-2,NA
TGTGCCAGCAGCCCAAATCAGGGTTATAGGAGTTACGAGCAGTACTTC,CASSPNQGYRSYEQYF,TRBJ2-7,few,TRBV7-9,NA
TGTGCCAGCAGCTCCACAGTGGATGGCTACACCTTC,CASSSTVDGYTF,TRBJ1-2,NA,TRBV7-2,NA
TGTGCCATCAGTGAGAGAGGGTTGAGCGGCTACACCTTC,CAISERGLSGYTF,TRBJ1-2,NA,TRBV10-3,NA
TGTGCCAGCAGCTTGGGTCAGGGGGCGGTGGACTATGGCTACACCTTC,CASSLGQGAVDYGYTF,TRBJ1-2,NA,TRBV5-6,TRBD1
TGTGCCGGGTATAAAGGGCTTACCCGTGGCTACACCTTC,CAGYKGLTRGYTF,TRBJ1-2,NA,TRBV30,NA
TGTGCCAGCAGCGGAGGGGAGGGCTCATTCCCCTACGAGCAGTACTTC,CASSGGEGSFPYEQYF,TRBJ2-7,NA,TRBV13,TRBD2